This T cell receptor (beta chain) was sequenced in a study of blood T cell repertoires in COVID-19. Study-wide context: Both acute and convalescent COVID-19 samples were obtained from the United States, Italy and Spain. Nucleic acid was either cDNA or gDNA, and it came from T cells, B-cell-depleted T cells, or PBMCs.

Germline V CDR1 and CDR2: MNHEY, SVGAGI. The CDR3 totals 15 residues. V shed 8 bases and J 5 bases; nucleotides not matched to a gene: 13. Original analysis: The assay estimated nucleated cells by amplifying reference gene primers. Profiled with immunoSEQ multiplex PCR; TCRdb holds only in-frame clones, not every one. V, J and clone size reflect that table, while D and trimming were determined from the DNA. This repertoire shows fewer than 110,000 clones, over 80% found once; its top ten account for less than 1.5%. This TCR derives from a woman in her 30s with acute or convalescent COVID-19. The specimen sequenced was peripheral blood. This chain links TRBV6-5 with TRBJ2-3, with 7 positions matching TRBD1. The CDR3 region has the DNA TGTGCCAGCTTGATTAACAGGGGTCGCCTAGATACGCAGTATTTT. This translates into CASLINRGRLDTQYF.